One T cell receptor beta chain is described in this entry. Its target is not known. These data originate in a study of cytotoxic CD8 clonotypes in ibrutinib-treated CLL. General study points: Under treatment, the uncommon public clonotypes either contracted or remained stable.

Libraries were prepared by immunoSEQ multiplex PCR; TCRdb keeps only in-frame clonotypes and omits some of them. Here the sample spans roughly 220,000 clones, approximately 75% being singletons. The V gene's germline CDR1 is SGDLS and CDR2 YYNGEE. The V end was cut by 4 bases, the J end by 4 bases, with 10 bases between. This CDR3 contains 13 residues. V is TRBV9 and J is TRBJ2-3, with D hard to call. This sequence was found in a human donor with chronic lymphocytic leukemia. Material: PBMCs, obtained after 12 months of ibrutinib treatment. The CDR3: CASSYPGADTQYF. The CDR3 coding sequence is TGTGCCAGCAGCTATCCTGGCGCAGATACGCAGTATTTT.